What follows are 24 T cell receptor beta chains derived from one specimen sequenced in a study of tumor-infiltrating T cells and Merkel cell polyomavirus. Study at large: The T cells studied were CD8+ and recognized the Merkel cell polyomavirus KLL epitope.

Every patient's tumor was robustly positive for Merkel cell polyomavirus Large T antigen on immunohistochemistry. The method was immunoSEQ multiplex PCR; TCRdb's version includes in-frame clones alone and lacks a portion of them. Altogether around 25,000 clones are present, roughly nine tenths being singletons, with the ten largest covering about 2.9%. Source material: lymph node tissue. The receptors derive from a man aged 45-65 years with Merkel cell carcinoma.

The chain uses TRBV29-1 and TRBJ2-1, with TRBD1 matching 11 bases. This CDR3 comprises 13 residues. After removal of 8 bases from V and 7 bases from J, the junction contained 7 bases not matched to a gene. From germline, CDR1 is SQVTM and CDR2 ANQGSEA. The CDR3 sequence is CSTGQGALNEQFF. CDR3 in DNA: TGCAGCACAGGACAGGGGGCGCTTAATGAGCAGTTCTTC.

The chain uses TRBV29-1 and TRBJ2-7; possibly TRBD2 for D (5 bases). Germline V gene data show CDR1 as SQVTM and CDR2 as ANQGSEA. V was pared by 1 base and J by 7 bases, with 20 bases between. The CDR3 is made up of 15 amino acids. CDR3 amino acids: CSVEVGLGLDGEQYF. The CDR3 DNA is TGCAGCGTTGAAGTGGGCCTCGGACTGGACGGGGAGCAGTACTTC.

This chain uses TRBV23-1 with TRBJ2-5; 15 bases line up with TRBD2. TRBV23-1 is an ORF for which the function is uncertain. The CDR3 spans 19 residues. V trimming: 0 bases; J trimming: 1 base; junction bases outside the gene matches: 6. The CDR3 nucleotides are TGCGCCAGCAGTCAATCTCCGGGACTAGCGGGAGGACGCCAAGAGACCCAGTACTTC. Amino acid sequence: CASSQSPGLAGGRQETQYF.

The chain joins TRBV5-1 to TRBJ2-5; D call uncertain. CDR3 length: 12 residues. CDR1 SGHRS and CDR2 YFSETQ come from the germline V gene. V shed 5 bases and J shed 0 bases, with 5 bases lying between them. For the CDR3, the DNA is TGCGCCAGCAGTCGGTACCAAGAGACCCAGTACTTC. Its translation is CASSRYQETQYF. Drawing the rest from reference TRBV5-1 and TRBJ2-5, the complete variable domain is KAGVTQTPRYLIKTRGQQVTLSCSPISGHRSVSWYQQTPGQGLQFLFEYFSETQRNKGNFPGRFSGRQFSNSRSEMNVSTLELGDSALYLCASSRYQETQYFGPGTRLLVL.

The J gene is TRBJ1-1, the V gene TRBV5-4, with TRBD1 identical over 8 bases. There are 15 residues in the CDR3. Germline CDR1 reads SGHNT; CDR2 reads YYREEE (reference sequence). V shed 1 base and J 1 base; nucleotides not matched to a gene: 3. The CDR3 nucleotides are TGTGCCAGCAGCTTGCCGACAGGGGAGAACACTGAAGCTTTCTTT. This codes for CASSLPTGENTEAFF.

The V call is TRBV4-1, the J call TRBJ2-5; 12 nucleotides match TRBD2. V lost 5 bases to trimming and J lost 5 bases; unmatched junction nucleotides: 18. Germline-derived CDR1 and CDR2 are MGHRA and YSYEKL. The CDR3 contains 19 residues. CDR3 nucleotides: TGCGCCAGCAGCGCCCCCGGCCTAGCGGGGGGGCCGGCGCGGGAGACCCAGTACTTC. Its protein is CASSAPGLAGGPARETQYF.

This clone appeared once. The CDR3 protein is CASIGRKGSYEQYF. The CDR3 DNA reads TGTGCCAGCATTGGGAGGAAGGGCTCCTACGAGCAGTACTTC. This rearrangement joins TRBV27 to TRBJ2-7; tentatively, D is TRBD2 (6 bases). The CDR3 consists of 14 residues. V lost 7 bases and J lost 0, with 13 bases in between. The germline CDR1 and CDR2 sequences are MNHEY and SMNVEV (reference sequence).

The chain joins TRBV28 to TRBJ1-2, with 9 bases lining up with TRBD1. Germline V CDR1 and CDR2: MDHEN, SYDVKM. Germline trimming cut 4 bases from V and 4 bases from J; bases unmatched to any gene: 4. The CDR3 extends over 14 amino acids. CDR3 DNA sequence: TGTGCCAGCAGTTCAACAGGGGGCGGCTATGGCTACACCTTC. It yields the protein CASSSTGGGYGYTF.

The rearrangement uses TRBV13 and TRBJ2-7, with 10 bases identical to TRBD2. Germline V gene data show CDR1 as PRHDT and CDR2 as FYEKMQ (reference sequence). The ends lost 3 bases at V and 2 bases at J; junction bases unmatched: 1. The CDR3 runs 14 residues. This CDR3 reads CASSFGLAAYEQYF. CDR3 coding DNA: TGTGCCAGCAGCTTCGGACTAGCGGCCTACGAGCAGTACTTC. The variable domain in full, completed from reference TRBV13 and TRBJ2-7, reads AAGVIQSPRHLIKEKRETATLKCYPIPRHDTVYWYQQGPGQDPQFLISFYEKMQSDKGSIPDRFSAQQFSDYHSELNMSSLELGDSALYFCASSFGLAAYEQYFGPGTRLTVT.

The chain is built from TRBV19 and TRBJ2-1; D might be TRBD2 (6 bases). Germline CDR1 LNHDA, CDR2 SQIVND (reference sequence). V gave up 5 bases and J gave up 10 bases, with 9 bases separating them. This CDR3 is 11 amino acids long. CDR3 sequence reads: CASSAGPEQFF. CDR3 nucleotides: TGTGCCAGTAGTGCGGGGCCAGAGCAGTTCTTC.

This sequence joins TRBV2 and TRBJ1-4, with 7 bases lining up with TRBD1. Germline-derived CDR1 and CDR2 are SNHLY and FYNNEI. This CDR3 has 14 amino acids. V dropped 5 bases and J dropped 4; count of bases not matched to a gene: 4. Written as DNA, the CDR3 is TGTGCCAGCAGTCTGGACAGGTTTAATGAAAAACTGTTTTTT. It codes for CASSLDRFNEKLFF. Together with reference TRBV2 and TRBJ1-4, the CDR3 gives the full variable domain: EPEVTQTPSHQVTQMGQEVILRCVPISNHLYFYWYRQILGQKVEFLVSFYNNEISEKSEIFDDQFSVERPDGSNFTLKIRSTKLEDSAMYFCASSLDRFNEKLFFGSGTQLSVL.

This clone has only one observation. V usage is TRBV21-1 and J usage is TRBJ2-7; the table's D gene call, TRBD1, was not cross checked with the DNA. TRBV21-1 is assigned pseudogene status. This CDR3 spans 18 amino acids. CDR3 DNA: TGTGCCAGCAGCAAGTGGGACAATCGGACCCTAATCTCCTACGAGCAGTACTTC. It translates to CASSKWDNRTLISYEQYF.

This clone has only a few counts. The chain combines TRBV5-4 with TRBJ2-3, with 11 bases lining up with TRBD2. The CDR3 runs to 19 residues. Germline V gives CDR1 SGHNT, CDR2 YYREEE (reference sequence). V shed 5 bases, J shed 2 bases, and the junction held 16 bases outside the gene matches. The CDR3 DNA reads TGTGCCAGCAGTTCCCCTACTAGCGGGAGCGGGTTCAACACAGATACGCAGTATTTT. As protein: CASSSPTSGSGFNTDTQYF.

In this sample, this clone turned up a few times. This chain joins TRBV28 and TRBJ1-6, with 9 bases matching TRBD1. V lost 2 bases, J lost 5 bases, and 1 base stayed unmatched. Germline V gene data show CDR1 as MDHEN and CDR2 as SYDVKM. The length of the CDR3 is 15 residues. As DNA, the CDR3 is TGTGCCAGCAGTTTAGGGGACAGGGATAATTCACCCCTCCACTTT. Translated: CASSLGDRDNSPLHF.

V is TRBV5-4 and J is TRBJ2-5; the match to TRBD1 covers 7 bases. Trimming removed 4 bases from V and 0 bases from J; junction bases left unmatched: 9. The CDR3 spans 16 residues. CDR1 SGHNT and CDR2 YYREEE come from the germline V gene (reference sequence). Here the CDR3 DNA reads TGTGCCAGCAGCGACCGACAGGGCAAGTACCAAGAGACCCAGTACTTC. Translating it yields CASSDRQGKYQETQYF. The full variable domain, rest sourced from reference TRBV5-4 and TRBJ2-5, is ETGVTQSPTHLIKTRGQQVTLRCSSQSGHNTVSWYQQALGQGPQFIFQYYREEENGRGNFPPRFSGLQFPNYSSELNVNALELDDSALYLCASSDRQGKYQETQYFGPGTRLLVL.

This rearrangement joins TRBV7-2 to TRBJ2-5; 9 positions match TRBD1. The germline V gene has CDR1 SGHTA and CDR2 FQGNSA. J lost 2 bases, V lost 5 bases, and 9 bases had no gene match. This CDR3 has 16 amino acids. The CDR3 coding sequence is TGTGCCAGCAGCGTAGGGGGACAGGGTACACAAGAGACCCAGTACTTC. This gives the protein CASSVGGQGTQETQYF.

V and J are TRBV28 and TRBJ2-2; D unresolved. The CDR3 has 12 residues. Germline CDR1 MDHEN, CDR2 SYDVKM. V lost 8 bases to trimming and J lost 2 bases, with 6 bases between them. CDR3 DNA sequence: TGTGCCAGCGGCCCCAACACCGGGGAGCTGTTTTTT. Translated: CASGPNTGELFF.

The rearrangement links TRBV29-1 to TRBJ2-7, with D perhaps TRBD2 (6 bases). Trimming shortened V by 7 bases and J by 2 bases, and 15 bases separated the two germline ends. Germline lookup yields CDR1 SQVTM and CDR2 ANQGSEA. The CDR3 runs to 13 residues. CDR3 protein: CSAYGSGAYEQYF. Written as DNA, the CDR3 is TGCAGCGCCTATGGGTCGGGGGCCTACGAGCAGTACTTC.

The chain combines TRBV2 with TRBJ2-2; D is possibly TRBD2 (5 bases). The CDR3 sequence is 12 residues long. Germline CDR1 SNHLY, CDR2 FYNNEI. The DNA for the CDR3 is TGTGTAAGCCGAGGGAATGCCGGGGAGCTGTTTTTT. Translation: CVSRGNAGELFF.

The gene calls are TRBV11-3 and TRBJ2-1; D possibly corresponds to TRBD1 (6 bases). Germline CDR1 and CDR2: SGHNT and YENEEA. This CDR3 is built from 15 residues. V lost 5 bases and J 4 bases, leaving 15 bases between the germline ends. The DNA of the CDR3 is TGTGCCAGCAGCCCCACCAGGGGAGAGTACAATGAGCAGTTCTTC. Translation gives CASSPTRGEYNEQFF.

The chain links TRBV27 to TRBJ2-7, with 8 bases matching TRBD1. With V trimmed by 6 bases and J by 5 bases, 12 bases remained unmatched. CDR3 size: 15 residues. Germline V gives CDR1 MNHEY, CDR2 SMNVEV (reference sequence). The CDR3 DNA reads as TGTGCCAGCAGCTCACTGGGAACAGGGGGTAACGAGCAGTACTTC. Its protein is CASSSLGTGGNEQYF.

V gene TRBV30 combines with J gene TRBJ1-5; no firm D call. The CDR3 runs to 13 residues. Germline assignment: CDR1 GTSNPN and CDR2 SVGIG (reference sequence). V was pared by 0 bases and J by 2 bases, with 5 bases between. Here the CDR3 DNA reads TGTGCCTGGAGTGTTAGTGGCAATCAGCCCCAGCATTTT. Protein: CAWSVSGNQPQHF.

This chain joins TRBV28 and TRBJ1-1; 9 nucleotides match TRBD1. The CDR3 consists of 12 residues. Per the germline V gene, CDR1 is MDHEN and CDR2 is SYDVKM. The ends lost 10 bases at V and 5 bases at J; junction bases unmatched: 5. The chain's CDR3 is CAIKTGGTEAFF. CDR3 nucleotide sequence: TGTGCCATTAAGACAGGGGGGACTGAAGCTTTCTTT.

This clone has a single count. The chain is built from TRBV2 and TRBJ2-1; possibly TRBD2 for D (5 bases). This CDR3 has 13 amino acids. V lost 9 bases to trimming and J lost 9 bases, with 18 bases between them. Germline CDR1 SNHLY, CDR2 FYNNEI. The CDR3 bases are TGTGCCAGTTCGACCCAACCCGGGGTTGAGCAGTTCTTC. Its translation is CASSTQPGVEQFF.